One and the same sample provided the 20 T cell receptor beta chains below, sequenced in a study of post-analysis software for immune sequencing data. Study-wide points: Patients had higher frequencies than controls of about 5 TRBV segments, including TRBV5-6, TRBV5-1 and TRBV20-1.

Carried by the TCR beta cDNA libraries were unique molecular identifiers. TCRdb passed the PCR reads through MiXCR, listing each CDR3 protein once. The table includes about 770,000 distinct CDR3 sequences, roughly 46% detected once. Antigen specificity for these receptors is unknown. The specimen was blood. All receptors come from a girl aged 5 to 17 with multiple sclerosis.

Here the CDR3 reads CASSYVGQLPGETQYF. The CDR3 region has the DNA TGTGCCAGCAGTTACGTCGGACAGCTACCTGGAGAGACCCAGTACTTC. The V and J genes are TRBV6-5 and TRBJ2-5; D perhaps matches TRBD1 (6 bases). This CDR3 has 16 residues. V shed 2 bases and J shed 4 bases, with 17 bases lying between them. From germline, CDR1 is MNHEY and CDR2 SVGAGI.

This clonotype was recorded a few times. This chain links TRBV7-9 with TRBJ2-7; the D is unclear. The CDR3 is made up of 12 amino acids. Between the trimmed V and J ends, which lost 4 bases and 2 bases, there was a span of 6 bases. Per the germline V gene, CDR1 is SEHNR and CDR2 is FQNEAQ (reference sequence). The CDR3 sequence: CASSSQAYEQYF. CDR3 coding DNA: TGTGCCAGCAGCTCACAAGCCTACGAGCAGTACTTC.

The table lists this clonotype with a few counts. This chain joins TRBV6-2 or TRBV6-3 and TRBJ2-3, with TRBD2 identical over 7 bases. Germline CDR1 MNHEY, CDR2 SVGEGT. Losses at the gene ends were 8 bases for V and 3 bases for J; bases not matched to a gene: 11. The CDR3 is 15 amino acids. CDR3 residues: CASPPAGIVTDTQYF. CDR3 bases: TGTGCCAGCCCACCAGCGGGGATCGTGACAGATACGCAGTATTTT.

The CDR3 DNA is TGTGCCAGCAGTTTCCCAGAAGGGCCCCAGCATTTT. Encoded protein: CASSFPEGPQHF. This chain connects TRBV6-6 to TRBJ1-5; D uncertain. Per germline, CDR1 MNHNY and CDR2 SVGAGI (reference sequence). Trimming removed 4 bases at V and 9 bases at J, with 10 bases between. The CDR3 length is 12 residues.

The V gene is TRBV15, the J gene TRBJ2-5, with TRBD2 as a possible D gene (6 bases). V was shortened by 0 bases and J by 4 bases, with 12 bases between the two germline ends. This CDR3 has 15 residues. From germline, CDR1 is LNHNV and CDR2 YYDKDF (reference sequence). The DNA for the CDR3 is TGTGCCACCAGCAGAGATAGGAGGGACGGAGAGACCCAGTACTTC. Translation gives CATSRDRRDGETQYF.

The gene calls are TRBV20-1 and TRBJ1-2; D is unresolved. Germline values: CDR1 DFQATT, CDR2 SNEGSKA (reference sequence). Trimming shortened V by 0 bases and J by 4 bases, and 12 bases separated the two germline ends. The CDR3 consists of 14 residues. The CDR3 region has the DNA TGCAGTGCTAGAGATCCGGCAGGCGTCTATGGCTACACCTTC. Translated: CSARDPAGVYGYTF.

With regard to this clonotype: The junction differs from germline at one of its ends, possibly a read error. The chain joins TRBV7-2 to TRBJ2-5; D could derive from TRBD1 or TRBD2 (5 bases each). CDR1 and CDR2 from the germline V gene are SGHTA and FQGNSA. This CDR3 is built from 17 residues. CDR3 loop: CASSLTPLRGPQGTQYF. Written as DNA, the CDR3 is TGTGCCAGCAGCTTAACCCCGCTCCGGGGCCCCCAAGGGACCCAGTACTTC.

V and J are TRBV11-2 and TRBJ1-1; D uncertain. The CDR3 is 12 amino acids. Germline V gives CDR1 SGHAT, CDR2 FQNNGV. Trimming left V 1 base short and J 7 bases short, with 7 bases between. The DNA of the CDR3 is TGTGCCAGCAGCTTAGCGGGATTTGAAGCTTTCTTT. It specifies CASSLAGFEAFF.

V gene TRBV5-1 combines with J gene TRBJ2-1; a weak D match, TRBD2 (5 bases). Trimming stripped 6 bases from V and 0 bases from J, with 13 bases between. CDR1 SGHRS and CDR2 YFSETQ come from the germline V gene. The CDR3 consists of 15 residues. In DNA form, the CDR3 reads TGCGCCAGCAATGAGAGGGCGAACTCCTACAATGAGCAGTTCTTC. It translates to CASNERANSYNEQFF.

CDR3 nucleotide sequence: TGTGCCAGCAGTTTAGCGGGAGGGACTCCGGGCTGGGAGCTGTTTTTT. The encoded protein is CASSLAGGTPGWELFF. The chain joins TRBV28 to TRBJ2-2, with 9 bases identical to TRBD2. The CDR3 contains 16 residues. Germline trimming cut 2 bases from V and 9 bases from J; bases unmatched to any gene: 10. Germline CDR1 reads MDHEN; CDR2 reads SYDVKM.

V and J are TRBV5-1 and TRBJ2-5; D possibly corresponds to TRBD1 (5 bases). The DNA end is more similar to TRBJ2-7, so the J call may be wrong. This CDR3 region has 14 residues. From germline, CDR1 is SGHRS and CDR2 YFSETQ. CDR3 sequence: CASSPREGVGEQYF. CDR3 DNA: TGCGCCAGCAGCCCCCGAGAAGGGGTGGGCGAGCAGTACTTC.

The chain uses TRBV7-9 and TRBJ1-2; D is uncertain. CDR3 length: 12 amino acids. Trimming shortened V by 4 bases and J by 4 bases, and 7 bases separated the two germline ends. Germline lookup yields CDR1 SEHNR and CDR2 FQNEAQ (reference sequence). This chain's CDR3 is CASSSGVYGYTF. The CDR3 DNA reads as TGTGCCAGCAGCTCCGGGGTCTATGGCTACACCTTC. The variable domain in full, with the rest retrieved from reference TRBV7-9 and TRBJ1-2, is DTGVSQNPRHKITKRGQNVTFRCDPISEHNRLYWYRQTLGQGPEFLTYFQNEAQLEKSRLLSDRFSAERPKGSFSTLEIQRTEQGDSAMYLCASSSGVYGYTFGSGTRLTVV.

The chain employs TRBV27 and TRBJ2-7; weak D call: TRBD1 (6 bases). Trimming removed 8 bases from V and 2 bases from J, with 13 bases in between. Per germline, CDR1 MNHEY and CDR2 SMNVEV (reference sequence). The CDR3 loop spans 13 amino acids. As DNA, the CDR3 is TGTGCCAGCTCGAGACAGGTGGCCTACGAGCAGTACTTC. Translating it yields CASSRQVAYEQYF.

The rearrangement links TRBV6-6 to TRBJ2-5; D is undetermined. Trimming took 5 bases from V and 9 from J, leaving 16 bases between them. Looked up from germline, CDR1 is MNHNY and CDR2 is SVGAGI (reference sequence). CDR3 length: 13 residues. CDR3 residues: CASSRDTGLSQYF. The DNA of the CDR3 is TGTGCCAGCAGTCGAGATACTGGATTATCCCAGTACTTC.

This rearrangement joins TRBV7-3 to TRBJ2-5; D perhaps matches TRBD2 (5 bases). Germline loops: CDR1 SGHTA, CDR2 FQGTGA. This CDR3 comprises 14 residues. The V end was cut by 5 bases, the J end by 4 bases, with 14 bases between. The CDR3 loop is CASSPGSSVETQYF. As DNA, the CDR3 is TGTGCCAGCAGCCCTGGTAGTAGCGTAGAGACCCAGTACTTC.

The CDR3 bases are TGTGCCAGCAGCTCTGTTCGCACTGAAGCTTTCTTT. As protein: CASSSVRTEAFF. J is TRBJ1-1 and V is TRBV28; D remains unclear. Germline V CDR1 and CDR2: MDHEN, SYDVKM. Trimming shortened V by 6 bases and J by 4 bases, and 9 bases separated the two germline ends. The CDR3 consists of 12 residues. Complete variable domain (other parts from reference TRBV28 and TRBJ1-1): DVKVTQSSRYLVKRTGEKVFLECVQDMDHENMFWYRQDPGLGLRLIYFSYDVKMKEKGDIPEGYSVSREKKERFSLILESASTNQTSMYLCASSSVRTEAFFGQGTRLTVV.

This clonotype was picked up a small number of times. This chain joins TRBV3-1 and TRBJ1-2; weak D call: TRBD1 (5 bases). The CDR3 runs to 16 residues. Germline V CDR1 and CDR2: LGHDT, YNNKEL (reference sequence). V lost 4 bases and J 2 bases, leaving 17 bases between the germline ends. The CDR3 DNA is TGTGCCAGCAGCCCGGTATTGGGGGGAGCGAACTATGGCTACACCTTC. Its translation: CASSPVLGGANYGYTF.

This clonotype was found many times. This chain joins TRBV6-5 and TRBJ2-7, with TRBD1 matching over 8 bases. J was trimmed by 3 bases and V by 2 bases; bases with no gene match: 0. The CDR3 contains 13 residues. In germline, CDR1 is MNHEY, CDR2 SVGAGI. This CDR3 is CASSYDRGYEQYF. The CDR3 DNA is TGTGCCAGCAGTTACGACAGGGGCTACGAGCAGTACTTC.

The CDR3 loop reads CASASDEQFF. The CDR3 bases are TGCGCCAGCGCTAGTGACGAGCAGTTCTTC. V is TRBV10-2 and J is TRBJ2-1, with unresolved D. CDR1 is WSHSY and CDR2 is SAAADI in the germline V gene. V lost 8 bases and J 10 bases, leaving 9 bases between the germline ends. The CDR3 has 10 residues.

For this clonotype: This may come from a read error, since a much larger clone is one base off. The chain recombines TRBV5-1 with TRBJ1-1; TRBD1 might be the D (6 bases). This CDR3 region has 16 residues. The germline V gene has CDR1 SGHRS and CDR2 YFSETQ. CDR3 sequence reads: CTSSLGTPGEHTEAFF. CDR3 DNA sequence: TGCACCAGCAGCTTGGGAACTCCAGGGGAACACACTGAAGCTTTCTTT.